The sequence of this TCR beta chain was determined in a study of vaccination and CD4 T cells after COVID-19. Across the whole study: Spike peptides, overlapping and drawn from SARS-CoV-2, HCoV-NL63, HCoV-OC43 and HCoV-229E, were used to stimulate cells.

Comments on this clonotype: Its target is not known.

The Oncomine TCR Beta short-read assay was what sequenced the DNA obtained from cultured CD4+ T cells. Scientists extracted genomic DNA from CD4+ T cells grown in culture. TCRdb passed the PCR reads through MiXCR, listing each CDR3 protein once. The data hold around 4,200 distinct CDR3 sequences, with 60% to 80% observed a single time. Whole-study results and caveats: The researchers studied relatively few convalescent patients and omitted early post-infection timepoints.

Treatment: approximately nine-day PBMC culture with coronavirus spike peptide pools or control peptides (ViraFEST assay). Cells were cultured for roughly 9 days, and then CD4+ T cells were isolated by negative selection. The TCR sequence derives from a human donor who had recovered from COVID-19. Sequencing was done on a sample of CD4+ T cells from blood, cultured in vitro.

CDR3 bases: TGTGCCAGCAGTTACTCGCCTAACTATGGCTACACCTTC. Its protein is CASSYSPNYGYTF. The rearrangement joins TRBV6-5 to TRBJ1-2; no clear D. There are 13 residues in the CDR3. The V end was cut by 0 bases, the J end by 0 bases, with 2 bases between. Germline loops: CDR1 MNHEY, CDR2 SVGAGI.